A single sample gave rise to the 9 T cell receptor beta chains below, sequenced in a study of blood T cells in healthy people across ages. Alongside a J-beta primer mix, a sample-barcoded 5' primer served in a second PCR lasting about 6 to 11 cycles. TCRdb analysed the 5' RACE reads with MiXCR anew, one entry per CDR3 protein. The sample records more than 750,000 distinct CDR3 sequences, just under 30% being singletons. The same sample was also used in a study of T cells of mothers and their children.

Sequenced input: blood. The receptors come from a woman between 35 and 50 years old in good health.

The table lists this clonotype with many counts. This chain connects TRBV4-1 to TRBJ1-2; D is possibly TRBD1 (5 bases). Trimming took 2 bases from V and 6 from J, leaving 16 bases between them. Germline CDR1 and CDR2: MGHRA and YSYEKL. This CDR3 has 15 residues. Written as DNA, the CDR3 is TGCGCCAGCAGCCAAATTGCAGGGCCTACGGATGGCTACACCTTC. Translating it yields CASSQIAGPTDGYTF.

A note on this clonotype: One junction end disagrees with the germline gene, perhaps due to a read error. The chain employs TRBV7-8 and TRBJ1-1; no clear D. In germline, CDR1 is SGHVS, CDR2 FQNEAQ. The CDR3 consists of 14 residues. This CDR3 is CASSPPGFNIEAFF. CDR3 DNA sequence: TGTGCCAGCAGCCCTCCGGGTTTTAACATTGAAGCTTTCTTT.

This chain uses TRBV24-1 with TRBJ2-3, with 7 positions matching TRBD1. This CDR3 is 14 amino acids long. V gave up 2 bases and J gave up 6 bases; unmatched junction bases: 4. Germline lookup yields CDR1 KGHDR and CDR2 SFDVKD. The CDR3 is CATSDWTGGDTQYF. The CDR3 coding sequence is TGTGCCACCAGTGATTGGACAGGCGGGGATACGCAGTATTTT.

The chain is built from TRBV6-6 and TRBJ1-2; D gene unclear. Germline V CDR1 and CDR2: MNHNY, SVGAGI (reference sequence). CDR3 length: 14 amino acids. V was pared by 0 bases and J by 8 bases, with 13 bases between. CDR3 amino acids: CASSYSNALFGYTF. CDR3 nucleotide sequence: TGTGCCAGCAGTTACTCGAATGCTCTCTTCGGCTACACCTTC.

This clonotype came up a few times. V is TRBV11-2 and J is TRBJ1-2, with D uncertain. The CDR3 length is 12 residues. Trimming removed 0 bases from V and 8 bases from J, with 7 bases in between. CDR1 and CDR2 (germline): SGHAT, FQNNGV. CDR3 sequence reads: CASSLEYGGYTF. The DNA of the CDR3 is TGTGCCAGCAGCTTAGAATACGGGGGCTACACCTTC. Full variable domain (missing parts from reference TRBV11-2 and TRBJ1-2): EAGVAQSPRYKIIEKRQSVAFWCNPISGHATLYWYQQILGQGPKLLIQFQNNGVVDDSQLPKDRFSAERLKGVDSTLKIQPAKLEDSAVYLCASSLEYGGYTFGSGTRLTVV.

The chain is built from TRBV12-3 or TRBV12-4 and TRBJ2-4, with D maybe TRBD1 (5 bases). The end of the DNA is better explained by TRBJ2-7, so the J call may be wrong. The CDR3 is 19 residues long. The CDR3 DNA reads TGTGCCAGCAGTCCTACCGACAGATTTACCCCAACCCCCCGCTACGAGCAGTACTTC. It translates to CASSPTDRFTPTPRYEQYF.

This clonotype was observed at least ten times. The chain recombines TRBV12-3 or TRBV12-4 with TRBJ1-2, with D uncertain. V was cut by 6 bases and J by 0 bases, with 5 bases left in between. This CDR3 has 12 residues. The CDR3 sequence: CASSQTNYGYTF. CDR3 nucleotides: TGTGCCAGCAGCCAAACTAACTATGGCTACACCTTC.

The V gene is TRBV6-2 or TRBV6-3, the J gene TRBJ2-7; TRBD1 matches 7 bases. The CDR3 length is 15 residues. V lost 2 bases and J lost 4; bases outside the gene matches: 8. Germline-derived CDR1 and CDR2 are MNHEY and SVGEGT. Written as DNA, the CDR3 is TGTGCCAGCAGTTACGGAGGACAGGACGGATACGAGCAGTACTTC. Its translation is CASSYGGQDGYEQYF.

This clonotype has only one observation. V is TRBV6-2 or TRBV6-3 and J is TRBJ1-1, with a tentative D call TRBD1 (6 bases). The CDR3 length is 14 residues. The germline V gene has CDR1 MNHEY and CDR2 SVGEGT. V lost 6 bases and J lost 5, with 16 bases in between. CDR3 in amino acids: CASSPPGGMTEAFF. The CDR3 DNA is TGTGCCAGCAGCCCACCGGGGGGCATGACTGAAGCTTTCTTT.